Presented here are 7 T cell receptor beta chains from one specimen sequenced in a study of blood T cell repertoires in COVID-19. The data were produced by immunoSEQ multiplex PCR, yet TCRdb's version contains in-frame clones alone and is incomplete. The sample shows around 75,000 clones, 70% to 80% of them seen only once. Specimen: peripheral blood. The receptor source for this set is a woman of 80 years or more with active or convalescent COVID-19.

The gene calls are TRBV6-5 and TRBJ2-3, with 8 bases matching TRBD2. Losses at the gene ends were 6 bases for V and 2 bases for J; bases not matched to a gene: 4. This CDR3 has 14 residues. From germline, CDR1 is MNHEY and CDR2 SVGAGI. Here the CDR3 reads CASRKRGNTDTQYF. The CDR3 DNA follows: TGTGCCAGCAGAAAGCGGGGGAACACAGATACGCAGTATTTT.

The V gene is TRBV4-1, the J gene TRBJ2-1, with D possibly being TRBD2 (6 bases). V shed 4 bases and J shed 5 bases, with 12 bases lying between them. This CDR3 region has 14 residues. Germline lookup yields CDR1 MGHRA and CDR2 YSYEKL. As DNA, the CDR3 is TGCGCCAGCAGCCCGGGACTTCTAAACAATGAGCAGTTCTTC. Residues: CASSPGLLNNEQFF.

Only one count was recorded for this clone. The V and J genes are TRBV18 and TRBJ2-2; 12 bases map to TRBD2. V was clipped by 0 bases and J by 6 bases; unmatched bases: 5. The CDR3 is 17 amino acids. From germline, CDR1 is KGHSH and CDR2 LQKENI. The CDR3 protein is CASSPPALAGGAGELFF. CDR3 sequence (DNA): TGTGCCAGCTCACCACCGGCACTAGCGGGAGGAGCCGGGGAGCTGTTTTTT.

The gene calls are TRBV27 and TRBJ2-7; D is perhaps TRBD2 (5 bases). V lost 2 bases to trimming and J lost 6 bases, with 14 bases between them. Germline lookup yields CDR1 MNHEY and CDR2 SMNVEV (reference sequence). The CDR3 runs to 14 residues. The CDR3 DNA is TGTGCCAGCAGTTTACAGGCTAGCTATTCCGAGCAGTACTTC. Translation: CASSLQASYSEQYF.

V usage is TRBV7-9 and J usage is TRBJ2-7; the match to TRBD2 covers 8 bases. This CDR3 has 15 amino acids. V gave up 4 bases and J gave up 4 bases; unmatched junction bases: 9. In germline, CDR1 is SEHNR, CDR2 FQNEAQ (reference sequence). CDR3 loop: CASSSTSGSIYEQYF. CDR3 in DNA: TGTGCCAGCAGCTCCACAAGCGGGAGTATTTACGAGCAGTACTTC. Together with reference TRBV7-9 and TRBJ2-7, the CDR3 gives the full variable domain: DTGVSQNPRHKITKRGQNVTFRCDPISEHNRLYWYRQTLGQGPEFLTYFQNEAQLEKSRLLSDRFSAERPKGSFSTLEIQRTEQGDSAMYLCASSSTSGSIYEQYFGPGTRLTVT.

The V call is TRBV7-3, the J call TRBJ2-5; 12 bases fit TRBD1. Germline CDR1 is SGHTA and CDR2 is FQGTGA. The CDR3 is 15 amino acids. V lost 6 bases and J lost 4; bases outside the gene matches: 6. The CDR3 DNA reads TGTGCCAGCAGTAAGGGGACAGGGGGCCCAGAGACCCAGTACTTC. It yields the protein CASSKGTGGPETQYF.

The gene calls are TRBV27 and TRBJ2-3; D is unclear. This CDR3 comprises 20 residues. Per germline, CDR1 MNHEY and CDR2 SMNVEV (reference sequence). Deletions cut 8 bases from V and 0 bases from J, with 30 bases between. The CDR3 spells CASDPNSHRLSPTSTDTQYF. CDR3 DNA sequence: TGTGCCAGCGACCCCAATAGTCACCGACTGTCTCCAACTAGCACAGATACGCAGTATTTT.